This T cell receptor (beta chain) came from a study of beta chain features in type 1 diabetes. This CDR3 region has 13 residues. Germline V gene sequence: CDR1 GTSNPN, CDR2 SVGIG (reference sequence). J lost 4 bases, V lost 5 bases, and 6 bases had no gene match. The study's findings and limits: TCRB CDR3s were moderately but significantly shorter in Type 1 diabetes patients in all four CD4+ subsets. In patients and controls equally, PCR might favor templates that are shorter.

On average, the one heparinised blood draw given by each donor was approximately 120 mL. CD4+ naive, central memory, regulatory and stem cell-like memory subsets were isolated by sorting on CD45RO/CCR7/CD25/CD127/CD95/CD27. Expressed TCRB transcripts were sequenced, since all the RNA that had been isolated was reverse transcribed. An average near 3.57 million reads came from naive, central memory and regulatory T cell samples. The protocol was immunoSEQ multiplex PCR, while the TCRdb copy is restricted to in-frame clones and leaves out a portion. The data show around 300,000 clones, about 15% seen once. To note about this clone: Antigen unknown.

The TCR sequence derives from a man aged 18 to 29 with type 1 diabetes. The rearrangement links TRBV30 to TRBJ2-5; 8 nucleotides match TRBD2. Material: naive CD4+ T cells from blood. The chain's CDR3 is CAWGDGGAETQYF. The DNA of the CDR3 is TGTGCCTGGGGGGACGGGGGGGCAGAGACCCAGTACTTC.